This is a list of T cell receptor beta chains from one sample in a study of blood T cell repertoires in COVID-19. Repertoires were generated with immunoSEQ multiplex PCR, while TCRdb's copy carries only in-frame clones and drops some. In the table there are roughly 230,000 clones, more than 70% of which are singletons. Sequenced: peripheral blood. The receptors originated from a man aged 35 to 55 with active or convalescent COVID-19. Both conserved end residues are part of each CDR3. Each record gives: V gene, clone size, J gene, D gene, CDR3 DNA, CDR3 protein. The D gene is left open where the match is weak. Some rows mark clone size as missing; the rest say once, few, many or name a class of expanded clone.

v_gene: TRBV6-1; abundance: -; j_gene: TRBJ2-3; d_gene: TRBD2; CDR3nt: TGTGCCAGCAGACGGACTAGCGGGGCCGGAGATACGCAGTATTTT; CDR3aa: CASRRTSGAGDTQYF
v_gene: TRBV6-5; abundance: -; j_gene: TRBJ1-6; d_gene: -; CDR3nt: TGTGCCAGCAAGACAGGTCTCTATTCACCCCTCCACTTT; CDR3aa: CASKTGLYSPLHF
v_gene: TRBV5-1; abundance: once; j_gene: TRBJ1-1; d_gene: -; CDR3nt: TGCGCCAGCAGCGCCGAGCCGACAGGCACTCGAGCTTTCTTT; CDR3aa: CASSAEPTGTRAFF
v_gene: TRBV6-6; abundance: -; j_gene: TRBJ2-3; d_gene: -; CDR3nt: TGTGCCAGCAGTTACTCTCAGGGGTACACAGATACGCAGTATTTT; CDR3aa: CASSYSQGYTDTQYF
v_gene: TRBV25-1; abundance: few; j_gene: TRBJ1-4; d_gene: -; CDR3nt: TGTGCCAGCAGTATACAGGGATCGGGTGAAAAACTGTTTTTT; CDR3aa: CASSIQGSGEKLFF
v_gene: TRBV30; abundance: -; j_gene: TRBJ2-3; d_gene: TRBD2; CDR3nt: TGTGCCTGGAGGCCCTTAGCGGGAGGGGGAAGCACAGATACGCAGTATTTT; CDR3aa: CAWRPLAGGGSTDTQYF
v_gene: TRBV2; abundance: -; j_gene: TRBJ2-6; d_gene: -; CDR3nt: TGTGCCAGCAGTGATAATTGGGCCAACGTCCTGACTTTC; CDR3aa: CASSDNWANVLTF
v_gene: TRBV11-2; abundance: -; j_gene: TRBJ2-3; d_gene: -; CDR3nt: TGTGCCAGCAGCTTTACGGACTCCCCCACAGATACGCAGTATTTT; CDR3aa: CASSFTDSPTDTQYF
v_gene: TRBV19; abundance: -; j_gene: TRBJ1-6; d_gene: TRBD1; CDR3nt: TGTGCCAGTAGTATCGTACAGGGGGCGGATAATTCACCCCTCCACTTT; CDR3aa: CASSIVQGADNSPLHF
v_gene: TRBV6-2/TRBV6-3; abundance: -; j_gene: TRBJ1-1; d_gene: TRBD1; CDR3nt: TGTGCCAGCAGCAATCTAATCAGGGGGGCCGCCCCTGAAGCTTTCTTT; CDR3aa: CASSNLIRGAAPEAFF
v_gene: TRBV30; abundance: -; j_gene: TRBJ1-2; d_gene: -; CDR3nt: TGTGCCTGGAGTCGCCAGGGGCGTGGCTACACCTTC; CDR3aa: CAWSRQGRGYTF
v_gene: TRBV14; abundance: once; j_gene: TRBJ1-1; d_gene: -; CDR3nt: TGTGCCAGCAGCCAAGTCCGGCCGAAGGAGACTACAGCTTTCTTT; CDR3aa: CASSQVRPKETTAFF
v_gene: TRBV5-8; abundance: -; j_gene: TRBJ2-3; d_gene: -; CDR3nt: TGTGCCAGCAGCTTGGCAGGGGCGAGCACAGATACGCAGTATTTT; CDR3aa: CASSLAGASTDTQYF
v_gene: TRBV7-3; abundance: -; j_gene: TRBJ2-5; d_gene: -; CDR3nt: TGTGCCAGCAGCCCTACCTCCGGGGAGACCCAGTACTTC; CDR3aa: CASSPTSGETQYF
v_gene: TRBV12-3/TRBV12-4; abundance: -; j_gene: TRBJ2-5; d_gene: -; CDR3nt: TGTGCCAGCAGCACAGGGCCCCAAGAGACCCAGTACTTC; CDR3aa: CASSTGPQETQYF
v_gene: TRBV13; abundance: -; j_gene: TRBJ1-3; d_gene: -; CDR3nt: TGTGCCAGCAGCTTCGGGAGGGGTGGAAACACCATATATTTT; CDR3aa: CASSFGRGGNTIYF
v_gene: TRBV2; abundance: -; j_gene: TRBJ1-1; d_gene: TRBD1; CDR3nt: TGTGCCAGCAGCTCCGGGACAGGGAACGAAGCTTTCTTT; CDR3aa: CASSSGTGNEAFF
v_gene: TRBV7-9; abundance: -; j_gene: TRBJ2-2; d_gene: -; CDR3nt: TGTGCCAGCACCGTGGGGACACGGAACACCGGGGAGCTGTTTTTT; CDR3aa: CASTVGTRNTGELFF
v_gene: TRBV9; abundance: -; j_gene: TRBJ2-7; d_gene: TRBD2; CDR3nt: TGTGCCAGCAGCGTAGGCGGTACAGCGGGAGACGAGCAGTACTTC; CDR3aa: CASSVGGTAGDEQYF
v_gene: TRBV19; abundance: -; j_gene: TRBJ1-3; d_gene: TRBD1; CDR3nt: TGTGCCAGTAGTGGCGGGACAGGGGGTTACCCTGGAAACACCATATATTTT; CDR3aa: CASSGGTGGYPGNTIYF
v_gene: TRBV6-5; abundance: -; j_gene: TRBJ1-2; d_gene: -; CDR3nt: TGTGCCAGCAGTAGGCGGACAGAAGCTAACTATGGCTACACCTTC; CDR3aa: CASSRRTEANYGYTF
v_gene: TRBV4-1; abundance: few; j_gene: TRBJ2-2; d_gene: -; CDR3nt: TGCGCCAGCAGCCAACGGGTGGGCACCGGGGAGCTGTTTTTT; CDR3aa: CASSQRVGTGELFF
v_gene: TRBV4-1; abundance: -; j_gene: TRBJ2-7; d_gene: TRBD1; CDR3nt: TGCGCCAGCAGCCCCGGACAGGGAGAATACGAGCAGTACTTC; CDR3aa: CASSPGQGEYEQYF
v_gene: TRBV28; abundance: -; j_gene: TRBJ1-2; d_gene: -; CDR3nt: TGTGCCAGCAGTTTAACAGGGTACTATGGCTACACCTTC; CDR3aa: CASSLTGYYGYTF
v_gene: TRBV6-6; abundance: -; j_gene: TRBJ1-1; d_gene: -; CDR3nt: TGTGCCACCCAAACGGGGAACACTGAAGCTTTCTTT; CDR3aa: CATQTGNTEAFF
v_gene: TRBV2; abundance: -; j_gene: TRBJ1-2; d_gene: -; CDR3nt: TGTGCCAGCAGCTTAAACCGGGAGAACTATGGCTACACCTTC; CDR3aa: CASSLNRENYGYTF
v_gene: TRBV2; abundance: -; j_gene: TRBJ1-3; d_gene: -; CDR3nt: TGTGCCAGCAGTGGTTTGATCGGTGTCTCTGGAAACACCATATATTTT; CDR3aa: CASSGLIGVSGNTIYF
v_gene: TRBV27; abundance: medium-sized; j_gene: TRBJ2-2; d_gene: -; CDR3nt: TGTGCCAGCAGTTTAGGGCAGGCTAACACCGGGGAGCTGTTTTTT; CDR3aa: CASSLGQANTGELFF
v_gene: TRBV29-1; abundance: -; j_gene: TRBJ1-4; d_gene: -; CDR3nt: TGCAGCGTTGTAGCGTGGGATGAAAAACTGTTTTTT; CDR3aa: CSVVAWDEKLFF